The rows below give T cell receptor beta chains drawn from one sample of a study of OX40 agonist ivuxolimab in advanced cancers. The repertoire was sequenced with immunoSEQ multiplex PCR; TCRdb's copy has only in-frame clones and lacks some. The table shows tens of thousands of clones, with 85% to 90% occurring only once. Material: CD4+ or CD8+ T cells sorted from blood, obtained in a trial of the OX40 agonist ivuxolimab. Every receptor here comes from an adult with an advanced solid tumor such as melanoma, head and neck, liver or kidney cancer. Each CDR3 is given with its conserved first and last residue. D genes are given only for firm matches. Some rows have no size entry. The others give once, few or many, or a class for an expanded clone.

d_gene,abundance,j_gene,v_gene,CDR3aa,CDR3nt
NA,NA,TRBJ2-2,TRBV27,CASSLSKRLSANTGELFF,TGTGCCAGCAGTTTATCGAAGAGGCTTTCCGCGAACACCGGGGAGCTGTTTTTT
NA,NA,TRBJ1-6,TRBV30,CAWSRGNDNSPLHF,TGTGCCTGGAGCCGGGGTAACGATAATTCACCCCTCCACTTT
TRBD1,NA,TRBJ2-1,TRBV9,CASTRSDRGNEQFF,TGTGCCAGCACCAGAAGTGACAGGGGGAATGAGCAGTTCTTC
NA,NA,TRBJ1-1,TRBV5-1,CASSLGTNTEAFF,TGCGCCAGCAGCTTGGGTACGAACACTGAAGCTTTCTTT
NA,NA,TRBJ2-1,TRBV2,CASSVEPNRLNEQFF,TGTGCCAGCAGTGTCGAGCCCAACAGGCTCAATGAGCAGTTCTTC
TRBD2,NA,TRBJ2-3,TRBV5-1,CASRTSGSIDTQYF,TGCGCCAGCCGGACTAGCGGGAGTATTGATACGCAGTATTTT
NA,NA,TRBJ2-2,TRBV18,CASSPLRAGELFF,TGTGCCAGCTCACCTCTCCGAGCCGGGGAGCTGTTTTTT
NA,NA,TRBJ2-6,TRBV6-5,CASIYLQGAGANVLTF,TGTGCCAGCATTTACTTACAGGGTGCTGGGGCCAACGTCCTGACTTTC
NA,NA,TRBJ1-1,TRBV4-1,CASRRSPGVAGTEAFF,TGCGCCAGCAGGCGCAGCCCGGGCGTCGCGGGCACTGAAGCTTTCTTT
TRBD2,NA,TRBJ2-3,TRBV4-3,CASSRRTLAGGAGRGTDTQYF,TGCGCCAGCAGCCGCCGAACTCTAGCGGGAGGAGCGGGTCGGGGCACAGATACGCAGTATTTT
NA,NA,TRBJ1-6,TRBV28,CASSLYSPLHF,TGTGCCAGCAGTTTATACTCACCCCTCCACTTT
NA,NA,TRBJ2-5,TRBV10-3,CAISGGMDPGETQYF,TGTGCCATCAGTGGGGGGATGGACCCCGGGGAGACCCAGTACTTC
TRBD1,NA,TRBJ2-5,TRBV5-8,CASSSLQGGQETQYF,TGTGCCAGCAGCTCATTACAGGGGGGACAAGAGACCCAGTACTTC
NA,NA,TRBJ2-2,TRBV6-5,CASHSGRWELFF,TGTGCCAGCCACAGTGGAAGATGGGAGCTGTTTTTT
TRBD1,many,TRBJ1-5,TRBV30,CAWSEDQGGGKPQHF,TGTGCCTGGAGTGAGGACCAGGGGGGTGGGAAGCCCCAGCATTTT
NA,NA,TRBJ1-2,TRBV2,CASVSEGEGGYGYTF,TGTGCCAGCGTATCTGAGGGGGAGGGAGGTTATGGCTACACCTTC
NA,NA,TRBJ1-4,TRBV4-3,CASSPSGPTTLNEKLFF,TGCGCCAGCAGCCCGAGCGGCCCAACCACCTTAAATGAAAAACTGTTTTTT
TRBD2,NA,TRBJ2-7,TRBV5-4,CASSPGLAGDYEQYF,TGTGCCAGCAGCCCCGGACTAGCGGGAGACTACGAGCAGTACTTC
TRBD2,NA,TRBJ2-7,TRBV2,CASRRLAGVGEQYF,TGTGCCAGCAGAAGACTAGCGGGAGTAGGGGAGCAGTACTTC
NA,NA,TRBJ2-5,TRBV5-1,CASSLDRVGETQYF,TGCGCCAGCAGCTTGGACAGGGTGGGAGAGACCCAGTACTTC
NA,NA,TRBJ2-1,TRBV9,CASSAPLRQGGKNEQFF,TGTGCCAGCAGCGCCCCGTTGCGTCAGGGTGGGAAGAATGAGCAGTTCTTC
TRBD1,NA,TRBJ2-2,TRBV5-6,CASSWGQGLNTGELFF,TGTGCCAGCAGCTGGGGACAGGGCTTGAACACCGGGGAGCTGTTTTTT
TRBD1,NA,TRBJ2-6,TRBV2,CASSKKGQGANGANVLTF,TGTGCCAGCAGCAAAAAGGGACAGGGGGCAAATGGGGCCAACGTCCTGACTTTC
NA,NA,TRBJ1-3,TRBV19,CASSSTGDSGNTIYF,TGTGCCAGTAGTTCAACGGGGGACTCTGGAAACACCATATATTTT
NA,NA,TRBJ1-3,TRBV23-1,CATTQTTRGSGNTIYF,TGCGCCACTACGCAAACCACGAGGGGCTCTGGAAACACCATATATTTT
NA,NA,TRBJ1-3,TRBV5-1,CASSLDGTSGNTIYF,TGCGCCAGCAGCTTGGACGGAACCTCTGGAAACACCATATATTTT
NA,NA,TRBJ2-7,TRBV7-9,CASSTGTSYEQYF,TGTGCCAGCAGTACCGGGACTTCCTACGAGCAGTACTTC
NA,NA,TRBJ2-7,TRBV25-1,CASSEPTTYEQYF,TGTGCCAGCAGTGAACCCACAACCTACGAGCAGTACTTC
NA,NA,TRBJ2-3,TRBV4-1,CASSRPSLTTTDTQYF,TGCGCCAGCAGCCGCCCCTCACTTACCACCACAGATACGCAGTATTTT
NA,NA,TRBJ2-3,TRBV1,CTSSRGRTDTQYF,TGCACCAGCAGCCGTGGGAGAACAGATACGCAGTATTTT
TRBD2,NA,TRBJ2-1,TRBV7-2,CASSLAGGNYNEQFF,TGTGCCAGCAGCTTAGCGGGAGGGAACTACAATGAGCAGTTCTTC